Detailed here is one T cell receptor (beta chain). The antigen remains unidentified. This CDR3 has 16 amino acids. Germline V gives CDR1 MRHNA, CDR2 SNTAGT. After removal of 2 bases from V and 3 bases from J, the junction contained 7 bases not matched to a gene. These data belong to a study of T cell responses to AZD1222 COVID-19 vaccine. Study-level findings and limits: Unmutated variant regions are reportedly the target of nearly half of TCRs that are spike-specific. Most donors were white British and more were female, and clonal diversity was possibly underestimated.

Assay: immunoSEQ multiplex PCR; the TCRdb copy retains only in-frame clones and omits some. The sample holds some 200,000 clones, 80% to 95% seen once. The clonotype originates from an adult who received the AZD1222 COVID-19 vaccine. V is TRBV6-4 and J is TRBJ2-3; 8 nucleotides agree with TRBD2. The starting material was peripheral blood, obtained 28 days after the second AZD1222 dose. The CDR3 reads CASSDPCGGSTDTQYF. CDR3 sequence (DNA): TGTGCCAGCAGTGACCCCTGCGGGGGGTCAACAGATACGCAGTATTTT.